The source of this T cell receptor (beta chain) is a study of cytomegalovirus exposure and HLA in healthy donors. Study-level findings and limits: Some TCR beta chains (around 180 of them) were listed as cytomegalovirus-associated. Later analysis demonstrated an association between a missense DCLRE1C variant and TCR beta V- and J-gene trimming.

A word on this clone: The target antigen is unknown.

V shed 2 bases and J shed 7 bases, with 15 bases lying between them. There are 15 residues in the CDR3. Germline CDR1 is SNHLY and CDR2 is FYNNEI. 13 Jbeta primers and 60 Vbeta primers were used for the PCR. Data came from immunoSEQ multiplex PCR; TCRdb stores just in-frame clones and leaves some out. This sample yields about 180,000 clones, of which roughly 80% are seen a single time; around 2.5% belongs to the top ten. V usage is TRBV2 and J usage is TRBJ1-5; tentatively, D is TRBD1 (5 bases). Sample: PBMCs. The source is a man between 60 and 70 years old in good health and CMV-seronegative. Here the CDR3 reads CASSERGFRTQPQHF. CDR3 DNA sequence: TGTGCCAGCAGTGAACGGGGGTTCAGAACCCAGCCCCAGCATTTT. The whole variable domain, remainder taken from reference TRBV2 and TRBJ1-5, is EPEVTQTPSHQVTQMGQEVILRCVPISNHLYFYWYRQILGQKVEFLVSFYNNEISEKSEIFDDQFSVERPDGSNFTLKIRSTKLEDSAMYFCASSERGFRTQPQHFGDGTRLSIL.